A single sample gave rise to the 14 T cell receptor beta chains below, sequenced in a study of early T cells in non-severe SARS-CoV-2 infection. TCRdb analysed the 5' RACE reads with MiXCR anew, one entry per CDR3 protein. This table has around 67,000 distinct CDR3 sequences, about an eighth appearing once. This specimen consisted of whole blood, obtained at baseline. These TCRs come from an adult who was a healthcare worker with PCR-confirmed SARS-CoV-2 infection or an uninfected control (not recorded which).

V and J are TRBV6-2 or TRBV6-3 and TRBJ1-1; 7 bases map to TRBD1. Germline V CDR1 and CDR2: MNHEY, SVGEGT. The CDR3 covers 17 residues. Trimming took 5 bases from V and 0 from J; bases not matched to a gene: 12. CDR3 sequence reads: CASSRTPGTVMNTEAFF. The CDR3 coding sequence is TGTGCCAGCAGTCGTACACCAGGGACAGTCATGAACACTGAAGCTTTCTTT.

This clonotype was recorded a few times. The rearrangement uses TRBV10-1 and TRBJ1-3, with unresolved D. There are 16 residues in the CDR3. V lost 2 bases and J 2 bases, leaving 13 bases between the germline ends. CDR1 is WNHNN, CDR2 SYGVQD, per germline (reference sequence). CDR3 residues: CASSEDDLRPGNTIYF. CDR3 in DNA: TGCGCCAGCAGTGAGGATGATTTGCGCCCTGGAAACACCATATATTTT.

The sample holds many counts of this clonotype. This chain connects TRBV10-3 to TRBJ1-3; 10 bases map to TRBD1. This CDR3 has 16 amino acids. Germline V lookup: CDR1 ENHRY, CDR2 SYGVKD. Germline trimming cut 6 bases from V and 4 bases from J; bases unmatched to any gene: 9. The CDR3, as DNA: TGTGCCATCAGGAACCGGGACAGGGGAGACGGAAACACCATATATTTT. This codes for CAIRNRDRGDGNTIYF.

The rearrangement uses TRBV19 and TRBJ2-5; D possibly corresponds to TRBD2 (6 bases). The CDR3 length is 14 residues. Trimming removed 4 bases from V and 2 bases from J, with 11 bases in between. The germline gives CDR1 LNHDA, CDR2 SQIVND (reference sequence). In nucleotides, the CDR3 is TGTGCCAGTAGTACGGGACTGACTCAAGAGACCCAGTACTTC. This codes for CASSTGLTQETQYF.

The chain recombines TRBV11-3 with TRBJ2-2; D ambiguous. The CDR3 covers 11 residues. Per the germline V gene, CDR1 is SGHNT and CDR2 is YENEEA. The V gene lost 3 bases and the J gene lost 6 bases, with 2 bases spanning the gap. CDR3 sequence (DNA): TGTGCCAGCAGCTTGCCCGGGGAGCTGTTTTTT. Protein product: CASSLPGELFF.

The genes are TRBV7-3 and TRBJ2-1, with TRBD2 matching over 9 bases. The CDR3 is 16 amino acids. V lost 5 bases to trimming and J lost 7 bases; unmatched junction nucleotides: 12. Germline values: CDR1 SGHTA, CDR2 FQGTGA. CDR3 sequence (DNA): TGTGCCAGCAGCCCCCAGAGAGCGGGGGGTTGGAATGAGCAGTTCTTC. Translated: CASSPQRAGGWNEQFF.

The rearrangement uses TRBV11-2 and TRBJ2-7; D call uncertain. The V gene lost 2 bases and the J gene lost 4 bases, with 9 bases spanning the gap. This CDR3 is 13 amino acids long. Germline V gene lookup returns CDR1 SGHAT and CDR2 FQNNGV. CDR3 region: CASSLSMEYEQYF. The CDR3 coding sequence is TGTGCCAGCAGCTTATCAATGGAGTACGAGCAGTACTTC.

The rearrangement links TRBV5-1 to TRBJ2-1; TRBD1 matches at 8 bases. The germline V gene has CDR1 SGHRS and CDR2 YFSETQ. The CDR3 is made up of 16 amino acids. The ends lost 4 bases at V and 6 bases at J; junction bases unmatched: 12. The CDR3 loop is CASSTNGQGNVNEQFF. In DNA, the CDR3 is TGCGCCAGCAGCACGAACGGACAGGGAAACGTCAATGAGCAGTTCTTC. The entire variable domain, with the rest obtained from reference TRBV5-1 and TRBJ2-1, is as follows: KAGVTQTPRYLIKTRGQQVTLSCSPISGHRSVSWYQQTPGQGLQFLFEYFSETQRNKGNFPGRFSGRQFSNSRSEMNVSTLELGDSALYLCASSTNGQGNVNEQFFGPGTRLTVL.

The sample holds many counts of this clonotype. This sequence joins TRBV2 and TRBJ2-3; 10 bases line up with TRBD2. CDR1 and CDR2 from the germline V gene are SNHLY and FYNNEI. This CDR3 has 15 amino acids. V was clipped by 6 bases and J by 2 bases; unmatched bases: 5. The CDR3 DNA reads TGTGCCAGCAGCATAGCGGGGGGCCTCACAGATACGCAGTATTTT. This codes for CASSIAGGLTDTQYF.

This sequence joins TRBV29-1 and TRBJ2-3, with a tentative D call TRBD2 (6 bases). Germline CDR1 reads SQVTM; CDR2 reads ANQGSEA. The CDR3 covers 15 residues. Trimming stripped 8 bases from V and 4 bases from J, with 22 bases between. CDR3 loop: CSSDGGTRGPDTQYF. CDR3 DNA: TGCAGCTCCGATGGCGGGACCAGAGGCCCAGATACGCAGTATTTT.

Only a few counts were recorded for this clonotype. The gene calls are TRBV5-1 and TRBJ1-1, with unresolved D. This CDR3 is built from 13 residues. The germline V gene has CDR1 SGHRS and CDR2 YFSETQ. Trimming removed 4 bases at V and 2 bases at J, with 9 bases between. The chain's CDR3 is CASSRRPNTEAFF. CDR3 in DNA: TGCGCCAGCAGCAGGCGGCCTAACACTGAAGCTTTCTTT. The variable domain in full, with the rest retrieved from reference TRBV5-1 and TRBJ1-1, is KAGVTQTPRYLIKTRGQQVTLSCSPISGHRSVSWYQQTPGQGLQFLFEYFSETQRNKGNFPGRFSGRQFSNSRSEMNVSTLELGDSALYLCASSRRPNTEAFFGQGTRLTVV.

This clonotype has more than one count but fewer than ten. The CDR3 is CASSLGLAVDEQYF. CDR3 coding DNA: TGTGCCAGCAGCTTAGGGCTAGCGGTCGACGAGCAGTACTTC. The chain employs TRBV7-2 and TRBJ2-7; 7 positions match TRBD2. The CDR3 length is 14 residues. Losses at the gene ends were 1 base for V and 5 bases for J; bases not matched to a gene: 5. Germline V gene data show CDR1 as SGHTA and CDR2 as FQGNSA. Based on the CDR3 plus reference TRBV7-2 and TRBJ2-7, the full variable domain is GAGVSQSPSNKVTEKGKDVELRCDPISGHTALYWYRQSLGQGLEFLIYFQGNSAPDKSGLPSDRFSAERTGGSVSTLTIQRTQQEDSAVYLCASSLGLAVDEQYFGPGTRLTVT.

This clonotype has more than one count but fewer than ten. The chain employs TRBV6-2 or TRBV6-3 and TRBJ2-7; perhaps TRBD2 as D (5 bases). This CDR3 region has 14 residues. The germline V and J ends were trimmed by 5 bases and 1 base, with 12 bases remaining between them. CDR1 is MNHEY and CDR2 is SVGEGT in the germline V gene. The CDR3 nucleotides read TGTGCCAGCAGTCTTAAGGACTGGTCCTACGAGCAGTACTTC. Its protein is CASSLKDWSYEQYF.

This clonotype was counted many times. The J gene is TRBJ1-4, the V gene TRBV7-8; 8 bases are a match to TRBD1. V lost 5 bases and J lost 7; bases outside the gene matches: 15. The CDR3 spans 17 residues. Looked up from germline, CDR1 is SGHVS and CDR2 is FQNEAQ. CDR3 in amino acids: CASSPRSGQGFIEKLFF. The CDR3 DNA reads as TGTGCCAGCAGCCCCAGATCAGGACAGGGCTTTATTGAAAAACTGTTTTTT. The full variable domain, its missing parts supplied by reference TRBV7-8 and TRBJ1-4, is GAGVSQSPRYKVAKRGQDVALRCDPISGHVSLFWYQQALGQGPEFLTYFQNEAQLDKSGLPSDRFFAERPEGSVSTLKIQRTQQEDSAVYLCASSPRSGQGFIEKLFFGSGTQLSVL.